These T cell receptor beta chains were read from a single sample in a study of blood T cell repertoires in COVID-19. TCRdb's copy holds only in-frame clones and misses some; the assay was immunoSEQ multiplex PCR. Of around 270,000 clones in the sample, roughly 80% are singletons; the top ten hold 15% to 18%. Sequencing input: peripheral blood. All receptors come from an older person with COVID-19, enrolled during active disease. CDR3s include the opening cysteine and the closing phenylalanine or tryptophan. D genes are given only for firm matches. Clone size is stated in some rows and not others, as once, few, many or a class when expanded.

TRBV5-1,once,.,12,TRBJ2-1,CASSLAPGEQFF,TGCGCCAGCAGCTTGGCCCCGGGTGAGCAGTTCTTC
TRBV5-1,.,TRBD1,15,TRBJ1-1,CASSSPRTGLTEAFF,TGCGCCAGCAGCTCCCCGCGGACAGGGCTGACTGAAGCTTTCTTT
TRBV5-1,.,TRBD2,15,TRBJ2-3,CASSSLAGSTDTQYF,TGCGCCAGCAGCTCCCTAGCGGGATCCACAGATACGCAGTATTTT
TRBV5-5,few,.,16,TRBJ1-1,CASSLLFGARNTEAFF,TGTGCCAGCAGCTTGCTATTTGGGGCGAGGAACACTGAAGCTTTCTTT
TRBV28,.,TRBD1,16,TRBJ1-1,CASSLSTGGMNTEAFF,TGTGCCAGCAGTTTATCGACAGGGGGCATGAACACTGAAGCTTTCTTT
TRBV4-1,.,TRBD1,15,TRBJ1-1,CASSQWDRAGTEAFF,TGCGCCAGCAGCCAATGGGACAGGGCTGGCACTGAAGCTTTCTTT
TRBV7-9,.,.,16,TRBJ2-7,CASSFGHNRARYEQYF,TGTGCCAGCAGCTTCGGCCACAACAGGGCGCGCTACGAGCAGTACTTC
TRBV18,.,TRBD1,14,TRBJ2-3,CASSQRQGDDTQYF,TGTGCCAGCTCACAGAGACAGGGGGACGATACGCAGTATTTT
TRBV3-1/TRBV3-2,.,.,11,TRBJ2-1,CASSQSTEQFF,TGTGCCAGCAGCCAGAGCACCGAGCAGTTCTTC
TRBV10-3,.,.,15,TRBJ2-2,CAISESRRNTGELFF,TGTGCCATCAGTGAGTCGAGGCGGAACACCGGGGAGCTGTTTTTT
TRBV12-3/TRBV12-4,.,.,12,TRBJ2-7,CASSLESPEQYF,TGTGCCAGCAGTTTAGAGAGTCCCGAGCAGTACTTC
TRBV28,.,.,17,TRBJ2-5,CASSLNGRGRRGETQYF,TGTGCCAGCAGTTTAAATGGGCGGGGCAGACGAGGAGAGACCCAGTACTTC
TRBV7-9,once,TRBD1,15,TRBJ2-1,CASSVGQGARVEQFF,TGTGCCAGCAGCGTCGGACAGGGGGCACGGGTCGAGCAGTTCTTC
TRBV5-1,.,TRBD1,13,TRBJ1-2,CASSPGQGYGYTF,TGCGCCAGCAGCCCCGGACAGGGGTATGGCTACACCTTC
TRBV6-2/TRBV6-3,.,TRBD1,15,TRBJ1-5,CASSRQGDRNQPQHF,TGTGCCAGCAGTAGACAGGGGGATCGCAATCAGCCCCAGCATTTT
TRBV28,.,TRBD1,13,TRBJ2-3,CASRLTGGDTQYF,TGTGCCAGCAGGTTGACAGGGGGAGATACGCAGTATTTT
TRBV29-1,.,.,16,TRBJ1-3,CSVEDSFSGSGNTIYF,TGCAGCGTTGAAGATTCGTTCAGCGGTTCCGGAAACACCATATATTTT
TRBV6-1,.,TRBD1,15,TRBJ1-5,CASSELTGDNQPQHF,TGTGCCAGCAGTGAACTAACAGGGGACAATCAGCCCCAGCATTTT
TRBV19,.,.,16,TRBJ2-3,CASSTNKGVSTDTQYF,TGTGCCAGTAGTACCAACAAGGGGGTTAGCACAGATACGCAGTATTTT
TRBV5-1,.,.,13,TRBJ2-2,CASSLDRTGELFF,TGCGCCAGCAGCCTGGACCGGACCGGGGAGCTGTTTTTT
TRBV7-9,.,TRBD1,15,TRBJ2-7,CASSSPDRGRYEQYF,TGTGCCAGCAGCTCTCCCGACAGGGGGCGGTACGAGCAGTACTTC
TRBV14,.,TRBD1,14,TRBJ2-7,CASSQVRTGDEQYF,TGTGCCAGCAGCCAAGTCCGAACAGGGGACGAGCAGTACTTC
TRBV9,.,.,16,TRBJ2-7,CASSVGSTGEWKEQYF,TGTGCCAGCAGCGTAGGTTCCACGGGGGAATGGAAAGAGCAGTACTTC
TRBV5-1,.,TRBD2,15,TRBJ2-7,CASSLLRGEIYEQYF,TGCGCCAGCAGCTTGTTGCGGGGGGAGATCTACGAGCAGTACTTC
TRBV3-1/TRBV3-2,few,TRBD2,15,TRBJ2-5,CASTRGGGRMETQYF,TGTGCCAGCACCCGGGGCGGGGGTCGTATGGAGACCCAGTACTTC
TRBV2,.,.,14,TRBJ1-3,CASTPDFSGNTIYF,TGTGCCAGCACGCCGGACTTCTCTGGAAACACCATATATTTT
TRBV6-5,.,.,15,TRBJ2-2,CASSYSSPRLGELFF,TGTGCCAGCAGTTACTCTTCCCCGAGGTTGGGGGAGCTGTTTTTT
TRBV7-9,.,.,15,TRBJ1-6,CASSPEGGFHSPLHF,TGTGCCAGCAGCCCCGAGGGCGGGTTCCACTCACCCCTCCACTTT